This TCR beta chain was profiled in a study of T-cell memory formation after mild COVID-19. Ten or more counts support this clonotype. MiXCR was run by TCRdb on the 5' RACE reads, yielding one entry per CDR3 protein. The sample consists of fewer than 400,000 distinct CDR3 sequences, about 15% of them appearing once. What was sequenced was PBMCs or a T cell subset sorted from them (not recorded which). The clonotype was recovered from a man aged 18-30 years who had mild COVID-19 (a few samples of this study predate the infection). Cell type and time point are not known.

CDR3 nucleotide sequence: TGTGCCAGCAGCTTAGGACAGGTCTACGAGCAGTACTTC. As protein: CASSLGQVYEQYF. This chain connects TRBV5-5 to TRBJ2-7; 7 nucleotides match TRBD1. Germline values: CDR1 SGHKS, CDR2 YYEKEE (reference sequence). The V segment lost 2 bases and the J segment 3 bases; nucleotides outside the gene matches: 2. This CDR3 is built from 13 residues. Using reference TRBV5-5 and TRBJ2-7 for the parts outside the CDR3, the full variable domain is DAGVTQSPTHLIKTRGQQVTLRCSPISGHKSVSWYQQVLGQGPQFIFQYYEKEERGRGNFPDRFSARQFPNYSSELNVNALLLGDSALYLCASSLGQVYEQYFGPGTRLTVT.